Listed here are 26 T cell receptor beta chains from one sample, sequenced in a study of cytomegalovirus exposure and HLA in healthy donors. In the PCR, 60 Vbeta and 13 Jbeta primers were used. Profiled with immunoSEQ multiplex PCR; TCRdb holds only in-frame clones, not every one. The sample includes some 140,000 clones, approximately 75% of them seen just once. Sequencing was performed on PBMCs. These receptors all come from a man between 18 and 29 years old in good health and CMV-seronegative.

V and J are TRBV4-2 and TRBJ2-1, with D tentatively TRBD1 (5 bases). CDR3 length equals 15 residues. Germline lookup yields CDR1 LGHNA and CDR2 YNFKEQ. V was shortened by 1 base and J by 3 bases, with 10 bases between the two germline ends. This CDR3 is CASSQGQGGYNEQFF. The CDR3, as DNA: TGTGCCAGCAGCCAAGGGCAGGGTGGCTACAATGAGCAGTTCTTC.

This rearrangement joins TRBV7-9 to TRBJ1-1; D remains ambiguous. The CDR3 has 14 amino acids. Germline V gives CDR1 SEHNR, CDR2 FQNEAQ (reference sequence). The V end was cut by 1 base, the J end by 1 base, with 7 bases between. The CDR3 sequence is CASSLDPGNTEAFF. The CDR3 DNA sequence: TGTGCCAGCAGCTTAGATCCAGGGAACACTGAAGCTTTCTTT.

The rearrangement joins TRBV19 to TRBJ2-2, with 8 bases fitting TRBD1. This CDR3 spans 14 amino acids. Trimming took 5 bases from V and 6 from J; bases not matched to a gene: 5. Germline CDR1 reads LNHDA; CDR2 reads SQIVND (reference sequence). CDR3: CASSPRQGPGELFF. The CDR3 DNA reads TGTGCCAGTAGTCCCAGACAGGGGCCCGGGGAGCTGTTTTTT.

The genes are TRBV5-6 and TRBJ1-4; a possible D gene is TRBD1 (6 bases). This CDR3 region has 18 residues. Trimming removed 0 bases at V and 0 bases at J, with 15 bases between. Germline assignment: CDR1 SGHDT and CDR2 YYEEEE. The CDR3 DNA reads TGTGCCAGCAGCTTGGCCGGCGGACAGAGTTCAACTAATGAAAAACTGTTTTTT. Protein: CASSLAGGQSSTNEKLFF.

The chain uses TRBV5-1 and TRBJ2-7; 7 bases match TRBD1. The length of the CDR3 is 16 residues. The V segment lost 0 bases and the J segment 5 bases; nucleotides outside the gene matches: 11. Germline V gene data show CDR1 as SGHRS and CDR2 as YFSETQ. The CDR3 protein is CASSLAPETGFNEQYV. CDR3 DNA sequence: TGCGCCAGCAGCTTGGCCCCGGAGACAGGGTTTAACGAGCAGTACGTC.

The chain links TRBV5-1 to TRBJ2-2; 7 bases align to TRBD1. Germline CDR1 SGHRS, CDR2 YFSETQ. The CDR3 sequence is 13 residues long. V lost 7 bases, J lost 3 bases, and 3 bases stayed unmatched. In nucleotides, the CDR3 is TGCGCCAGCGGGGACAGAGACACCGGGGAGCTGTTTTTT. The encoded protein is CASGDRDTGELFF.

The CDR3: CASSLAQGLSGNTIYF. CDR3 coding DNA: TGTGCCAGCAGCTTAGCGCAGGGCCTCTCTGGAAACACCATATATTTT. The chain recombines TRBV7-2 with TRBJ1-3, with D maybe TRBD1 (5 bases). Germline V CDR1 and CDR2: SGHTA, FQGNSA. The ends were cut back, 0 bases at V and 0 bases at J, with 9 bases in the middle. There are 16 residues in the CDR3.

This clone was found a few times. This chain's CDR3 is CASSDSAGDSPLHF. The CDR3, as DNA: TGTGCCAGCAGTGACTCCGCGGGGGATTCACCCCTCCACTTT. This chain uses TRBV6-4 with TRBJ1-6; D possibly corresponds to TRBD1 (5 bases). The V end lost 0 bases, the J end lost 8 bases, and 8 bases lay between the germline ends. The germline V gene encodes CDR1 MRHNA and CDR2 SNTAGT. This CDR3 is 14 amino acids long.

The chain couples TRBV27 to TRBJ1-5, with D perhaps TRBD1 (5 bases). There are 14 residues in the CDR3. V lost 3 bases to trimming and J lost 3 bases, with 9 bases between them. Germline V lookup: CDR1 MNHEY, CDR2 SMNVEV (reference sequence). CDR3 in amino acids: CASSFSGVNQPQHF. CDR3 nucleotide sequence: TGTGCCAGCAGTTTTTCGGGGGTCAATCAGCCCCAGCATTTT.

This chain links TRBV7-9 with TRBJ2-3, with a possible D match to TRBD1 (6 bases). V lost 10 bases to trimming and J lost 4 bases, with 24 bases between them. CDR1 and CDR2 from the germline V gene are SEHNR and FQNEAQ (reference sequence). CDR3 length: 16 amino acids. The CDR3: CATKDDRMRPPDTQYF. The CDR3 DNA sequence: TGTGCCACCAAAGACGACAGGATGAGGCCCCCAGATACGCAGTATTTT.

This clone was found a few times. The chain recombines TRBV6-1 with TRBJ2-1; 9 bases fit TRBD1. V lost 6 bases and J lost 8; bases outside the gene matches: 5. The germline gives CDR1 MNHNS, CDR2 SASEGT. CDR3 length equals 13 residues. In DNA form, the CDR3 reads TGTGCCAGCAGAGGACAGGGGTTCGATGAGCAGTTCTTC. Translation: CASRGQGFDEQFF.

The chain links TRBV6-1 to TRBJ2-3; TRBD1 might be the D (5 bases). Per germline, CDR1 MNHNS and CDR2 SASEGT. V lost 5 bases and J lost 6, with 6 bases in between. This CDR3 spans 11 amino acids. CDR3 protein: CASSRGDTQYF. Here the CDR3 DNA reads TGTGCCAGCAGTAGGGGTGATACGCAGTATTTT.

V gene TRBV9 combines with J gene TRBJ1-5; TRBD1 matches 8 bases. This CDR3 is 17 amino acids long. Germline V gives CDR1 SGDLS, CDR2 YYNGEE. V lost 0 bases and J lost 1; bases outside the gene matches: 6. In nucleotides, the CDR3 is TGTGCCAGCAGCGTAGGGACAGGGAAATGGAGCAATCAGCCCCAGCATTTT. Residues: CASSVGTGKWSNQPQHF.

The chain links TRBV7-9 to TRBJ1-1; no reliable D call. The CDR3 spans 13 residues. Germline V gene sequence: CDR1 SEHNR, CDR2 FQNEAQ (reference sequence). Trimming took off 2 bases at V and 4 bases at J, with 8 bases between the two ends. In nucleotides, the CDR3 is TGTGCCAGCAGCTTATGGGAGAGCACTGAAGCTTTCTTT. Amino acid sequence: CASSLWESTEAFF.

The CDR3, as DNA: TGTGCCAGCAGCTTCGGGACAAACACCGGGGAGCTGTTTTTT. Translation: CASSFGTNTGELFF. The chain is built from TRBV5-6 and TRBJ2-2; possible D gene TRBD1, 6 bases. CDR3 size: 14 residues. Trimming cost V 2 bases and J 2 bases, with 7 bases left between them. The germline CDR1 and CDR2 sequences are SGHDT and YYEEEE.

V and J are TRBV19 and TRBJ1-1; possible D gene TRBD1, 5 bases. The CDR3 extends over 15 amino acids. V lost 2 bases and J lost 3, with 13 bases in between. Germline V gene sequence: CDR1 LNHDA, CDR2 SQIVND (reference sequence). CDR3 in DNA: TGTGCCAGTAGTATATTGGCCGGAGGGGACACTGAAGCTTTCTTT. This translates into CASSILAGGDTEAFF.

Details on this clone: One end of the junction does not line up with germline, which may come from a read error. The chain links TRBV2 to TRBJ1-6; the D gene is possibly TRBD1 (6 bases). The germline V gene encodes CDR1 SNHLY and CDR2 FYNNEI. The CDR3 is 14 residues long. In DNA, the CDR3 is TGTGCCAGCAGGGAAGGGGGGGACTCTTCACCCCTCCACTTT. Encoded protein: CASREGGDSSPLHF.

This chain uses TRBV9 with TRBJ2-3, with 7 bases aligning to TRBD1. Germline V CDR1 and CDR2: SGDLS, YYNGEE. This CDR3 is 14 amino acids long. The V and J ends lost 3 bases and 1 base, in that order; junction bases with no gene match: 2. The CDR3 protein is CASSAGGGTDTQYF. Here the CDR3 DNA reads TGTGCCAGCAGCGCAGGGGGAGGCACAGATACGCAGTATTTT.

This chain connects TRBV5-6 to TRBJ2-7, with D hard to call. The CDR3 consists of 15 residues. In germline, CDR1 is SGHDT, CDR2 YYEEEE. V was clipped by 1 base and J by 3 bases, with 14 bases between them. This CDR3 reads CASSLNPGTYYEQYV. In DNA, the CDR3 is TGTGCCAGCAGCTTGAACCCTGGAACCTACTACGAGCAGTACGTC.

This rearrangement joins TRBV7-2 to TRBJ2-2; 7 nucleotides agree with TRBD1. CDR3 length: 13 amino acids. Per germline, CDR1 SGHTA and CDR2 FQGNSA. J gave up 8 bases and V 4 bases, and 4 bases lay outside the gene matches. The CDR3 bases are TGTGCCAGCAGCTCCCGGGACAGAGGGGAGCTGTTTTTT. This translates into CASSSRDRGELFF.

This clone was seen a single time. The gene calls are TRBV7-9 and TRBJ2-5; perhaps TRBD1 as D (6 bases). The germline V gene encodes CDR1 SEHNR and CDR2 FQNEAQ (reference sequence). There are 15 residues in the CDR3. V was shortened by 5 bases and J by 2 bases, with 15 bases between the two germline ends. The CDR3 bases are TGTGCCAGCAGCCAACAGGGACACCTTCAAGAGACCCAGTACTTC. It is translated as CASSQQGHLQETQYF.

The genes are TRBV7-2 and TRBJ2-3, with D unresolved. Germline-derived CDR1 and CDR2 are SGHTA and FQGNSA. The CDR3 loop spans 11 amino acids. Trimming stripped 3 bases from V and 5 bases from J, with 3 bases between. The CDR3 region has the DNA TGTGCCAGCAGCTTTATAGATACGCAGTATTTT. It codes for CASSFIDTQYF.

Here the CDR3 reads CASSYGPIQADTQYF. As DNA, the CDR3 is TGTGCCAGCAGTTACGGTCCGATTCAGGCAGATACGCAGTATTTT. The chain is built from TRBV6-5 and TRBJ2-3; no clear D gene. Trimming removed 2 bases at V and 4 bases at J, with 13 bases between. Germline-derived CDR1 and CDR2 are MNHEY and SVGAGI. The CDR3 is 15 amino acids.

This chain uses TRBV7-8 with TRBJ1-5; D might be TRBD1 (6 bases). The length of the CDR3 is 17 residues. Germline V gene lookup returns CDR1 SGHVS and CDR2 FQNEAQ. V was shortened by 1 base and J by 0 bases, with 13 bases between the two germline ends. The CDR3 DNA sequence: TGTGCCAGCAGCTTAGGTGGCAGGGGTTATAGCAATCAGCCCCAGCATTTT. Amino acid sequence: CASSLGGRGYSNQPQHF.

This rearrangement joins TRBV5-1 to TRBJ2-2, with 7 bases identical to TRBD1. Germline CDR1 is SGHRS and CDR2 is YFSETQ. CDR3 length equals 16 residues. V lost 5 bases and J lost 1; bases outside the gene matches: 8. The CDR3 DNA reads as TGCGCCAGCAGGACTACCGGGACAGTGAACACCGGGGAGCTGTTTTTT. Protein product: CASRTTGTVNTGELFF. Full variable domain (remainder filled in from reference TRBV5-1 and TRBJ2-2): KAGVTQTPRYLIKTRGQQVTLSCSPISGHRSVSWYQQTPGQGLQFLFEYFSETQRNKGNFPGRFSGRQFSNSRSEMNVSTLELGDSALYLCASRTTGTVNTGELFFGEGSRLTVL.

This chain connects TRBV7-3 to TRBJ2-5, with TRBD2 matching 9 bases. From germline, CDR1 is SGHTA and CDR2 FQGTGA. This CDR3 has 16 amino acids. With V trimmed by 8 bases and J by 2 bases, 12 bases remained unmatched. CDR3 sequence reads: CASVEFVAGEQETQYF. In DNA, the CDR3 is TGTGCCAGCGTCGAGTTCGTAGCGGGGGAACAAGAGACCCAGTACTTC.